This TCR beta chain appears in the sequencing data of a study of T cells in pancreatic ductal adenocarcinoma. Selected pancreatic ductal adenocarcinoma patients had undergone surgery without neoadjuvant therapy. This CDR3 has 20 residues. Germline V gene sequence: CDR1 LGHNA, CDR2 YSLEER. V gave up 0 bases and J gave up 4 bases; unmatched junction bases: 15. Profiling relied on immunoSEQ multiplex PCR, and the TCRdb table lists in-frame clones only, not all of them. The sample contains about 98,000 clones, about 95% of which appear only once. Input material: PBMCs. The gene calls are TRBV4-3 and TRBJ2-5; 12 nucleotides match TRBD1. The clonotype originates from a human donor with pancreatic ductal adenocarcinoma. This chain's CDR3 is CASSQDQGRGTGGGGETQYF. The CDR3 DNA is TGCGCCAGCAGCCAAGATCAAGGTCGAGGGACAGGGGGCGGGGGAGAGACCCAGTACTTC.